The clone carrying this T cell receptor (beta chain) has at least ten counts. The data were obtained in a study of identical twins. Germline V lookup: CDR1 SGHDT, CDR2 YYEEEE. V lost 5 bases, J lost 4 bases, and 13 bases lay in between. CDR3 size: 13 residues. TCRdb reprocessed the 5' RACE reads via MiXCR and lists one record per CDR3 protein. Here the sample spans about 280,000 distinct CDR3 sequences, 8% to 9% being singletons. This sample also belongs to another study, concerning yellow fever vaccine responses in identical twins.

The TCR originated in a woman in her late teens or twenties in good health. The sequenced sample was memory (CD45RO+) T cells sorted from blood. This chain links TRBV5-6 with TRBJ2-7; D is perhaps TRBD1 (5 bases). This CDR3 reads CASSPGSGYEQYF. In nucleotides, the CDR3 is TGTGCCAGCAGTCCAGGGTCTGGTTACGAGCAGTACTTC.